The source of this TCR beta chain is a study of cytomegalovirus exposure and HLA in healthy donors. Study-wide points: The study flagged 150 to 200 TCR beta chains as cytomegalovirus-associated.

Notes on this clone: The target antigen is unknown.

Here immunoSEQ multiplex PCR was the method, and the copy in TCRdb shows in-frame clones only, minus some. This sample has roughly 60,000 clones, with over 75% found just once. It was the roughly 130-subject validation cohort, separate from the 666-subject first cohort, to which the donors belonged. Sequenced input: PBMCs. The origin of this receptor is a woman aged 25-40 years in good health and CMV-seronegative.

The CDR3 sequence is CASRAGTGRGYTF. Written as DNA, the CDR3 is TGTGCCAGCAGGGCCGGGACAGGGAGAGGCTACACCTTC. The chain combines TRBV6-1 with TRBJ1-2; TRBD1 matches at 9 bases. Germline values: CDR1 MNHNS, CDR2 SASEGT. This CDR3 region has 13 residues. V lost 6 bases to trimming and J lost 8 bases; unmatched junction nucleotides: 7.